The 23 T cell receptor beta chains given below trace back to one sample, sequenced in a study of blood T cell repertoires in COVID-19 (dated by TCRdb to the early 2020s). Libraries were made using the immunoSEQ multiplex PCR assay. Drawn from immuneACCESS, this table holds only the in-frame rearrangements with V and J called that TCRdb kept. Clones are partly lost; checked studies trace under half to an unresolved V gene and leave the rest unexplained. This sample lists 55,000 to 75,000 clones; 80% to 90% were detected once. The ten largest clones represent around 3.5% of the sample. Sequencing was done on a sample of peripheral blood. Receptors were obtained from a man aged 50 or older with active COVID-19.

CDR3 bases: TGCGCCAGCAGCTTGGGGCCCGGGGGACTAAGCTACGAGCAGTACTTC. Its translation: CASSLGPGGLSYEQYF. The chain couples TRBV5-1 to TRBJ2-7; 7 nucleotides match TRBD2. The V segment lost 0 bases and the J segment 3 bases; nucleotides outside the gene matches: 9. Germline CDR1 and CDR2: SGHRS and YFSETQ. The CDR3 contains 16 residues.

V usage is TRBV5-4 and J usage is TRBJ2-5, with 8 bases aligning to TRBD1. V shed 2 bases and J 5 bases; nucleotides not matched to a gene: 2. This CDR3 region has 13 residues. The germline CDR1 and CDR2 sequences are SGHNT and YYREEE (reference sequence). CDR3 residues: CASSFDRGETQYF. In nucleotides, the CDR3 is TGTGCCAGCAGCTTTGACAGGGGTGAGACCCAGTACTTC.

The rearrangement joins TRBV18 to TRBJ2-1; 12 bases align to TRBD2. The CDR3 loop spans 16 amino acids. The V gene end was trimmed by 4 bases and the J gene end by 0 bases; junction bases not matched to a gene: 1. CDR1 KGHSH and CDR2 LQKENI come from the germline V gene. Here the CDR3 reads CASSRTSGDSYNEQFF. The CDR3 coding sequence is TGTGCCAGCTCACGGACTAGCGGGGACTCCTACAATGAGCAGTTCTTC. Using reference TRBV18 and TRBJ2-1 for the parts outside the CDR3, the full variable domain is NAGVMQNPRHLVRRRGQEARLRCSPMKGHSHVYWYRQLPEEGLKFMVYLQKENIIDESGMPKERFSAEFPKEGPSILRIQQVVRGDSAAYFCASSRTSGDSYNEQFFGPGTRLTVL.

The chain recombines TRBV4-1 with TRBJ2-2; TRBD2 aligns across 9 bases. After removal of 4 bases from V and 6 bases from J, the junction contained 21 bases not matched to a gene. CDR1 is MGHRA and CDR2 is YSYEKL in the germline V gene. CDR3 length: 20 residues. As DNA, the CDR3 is TGCGCCAGCAGCCTAACCCTCATTAGGCGGGGGGGCGATTCTGCCGGGGAGCTGTTTTTT. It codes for CASSLTLIRRGGDSAGELFF.

The CDR3 is CASSPGGGPDTQYF. The CDR3 region has the DNA TGTGCCAGCAGCCCCGGGGGGGGCCCAGATACGCAGTATTTT. The chain links TRBV7-2 to TRBJ2-3, with TRBD2 identical over 8 bases. The CDR3 has 14 amino acids. J was trimmed by 4 bases and V by 5 bases; bases with no gene match: 5. Germline values: CDR1 SGHTA, CDR2 FQGNSA.

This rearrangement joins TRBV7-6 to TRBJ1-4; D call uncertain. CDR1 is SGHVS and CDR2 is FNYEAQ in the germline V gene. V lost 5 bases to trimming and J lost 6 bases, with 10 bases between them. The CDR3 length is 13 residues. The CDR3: CASSPPADEKLFF. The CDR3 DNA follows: TGTGCCAGCAGCCCCCCGGCGGATGAAAAACTGTTTTTT.

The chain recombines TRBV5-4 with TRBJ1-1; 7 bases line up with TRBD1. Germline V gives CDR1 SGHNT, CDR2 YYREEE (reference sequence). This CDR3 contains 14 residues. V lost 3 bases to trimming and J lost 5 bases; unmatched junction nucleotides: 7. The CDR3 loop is CASSSTQDRTEAFF. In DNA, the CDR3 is TGTGCCAGCAGCTCAACCCAGGACAGGACTGAAGCTTTCTTT.

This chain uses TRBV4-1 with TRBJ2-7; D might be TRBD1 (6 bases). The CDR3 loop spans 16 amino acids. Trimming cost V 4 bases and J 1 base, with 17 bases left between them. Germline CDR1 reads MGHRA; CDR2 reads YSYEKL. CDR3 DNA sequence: TGCGCCAGCAGCCGGGGAGCGGACAGCTCGTCCTACGAGCAGTACTTC. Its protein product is CASSRGADSSSYEQYF.

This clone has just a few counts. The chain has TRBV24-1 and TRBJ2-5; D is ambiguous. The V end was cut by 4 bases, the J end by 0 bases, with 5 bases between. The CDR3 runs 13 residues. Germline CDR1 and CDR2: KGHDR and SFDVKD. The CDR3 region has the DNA TGTGCCACCAGTGACAGCGACCAAGAGACCCAGTACTTC. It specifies CATSDSDQETQYF.

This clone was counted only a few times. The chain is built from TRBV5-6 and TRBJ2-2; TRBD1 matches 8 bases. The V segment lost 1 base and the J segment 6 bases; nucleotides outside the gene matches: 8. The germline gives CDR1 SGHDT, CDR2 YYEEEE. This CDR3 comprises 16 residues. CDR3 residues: CASSLIWQGASGELFF. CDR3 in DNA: TGTGCCAGCAGCTTGATATGGCAGGGGGCATCCGGGGAGCTGTTTTTT.

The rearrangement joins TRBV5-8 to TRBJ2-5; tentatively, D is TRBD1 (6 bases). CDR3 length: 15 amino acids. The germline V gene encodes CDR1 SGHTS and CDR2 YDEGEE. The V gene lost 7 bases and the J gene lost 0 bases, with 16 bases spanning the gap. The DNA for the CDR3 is TGTGCCAGCGGGCAGGACAGTGCGTACCAAGAGACCCAGTACTTC. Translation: CASGQDSAYQETQYF.

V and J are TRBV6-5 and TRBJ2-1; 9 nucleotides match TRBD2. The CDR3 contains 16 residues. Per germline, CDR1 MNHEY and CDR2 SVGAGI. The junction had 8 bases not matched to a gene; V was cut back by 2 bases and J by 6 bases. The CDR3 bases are TGTGCCAGCAGTTACGGGAGGCTAGCGGGAATCAATGAGCAGTTCTTC. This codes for CASSYGRLAGINEQFF.

CDR3 protein: CASSLFGQSRGTQYF. DNA of the CDR3: TGTGCCAGCAGCCTATTCGGACAGTCGAGGGGTACGCAGTATTTT. J is TRBJ2-3 and V is TRBV7-3; maybe TRBD1 (6 bases). V lost 5 bases, J lost 8 bases, and 20 bases lay in between. Germline V lookup: CDR1 SGHTA, CDR2 FQGTGA. The CDR3 contains 15 residues.

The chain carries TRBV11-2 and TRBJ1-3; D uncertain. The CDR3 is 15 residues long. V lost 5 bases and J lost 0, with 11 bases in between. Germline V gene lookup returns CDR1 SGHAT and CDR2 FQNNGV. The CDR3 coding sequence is TGTGCCAGCAGCAAACCAAGCATCTCTGGAAACACCATATATTTT. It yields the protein CASSKPSISGNTIYF. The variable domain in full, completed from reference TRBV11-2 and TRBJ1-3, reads EAGVAQSPRYKIIEKRQSVAFWCNPISGHATLYWYQQILGQGPKLLIQFQNNGVVDDSQLPKDRFSAERLKGVDSTLKIQPAKLEDSAVYLCASSKPSISGNTIYFGEGSWLTVV.

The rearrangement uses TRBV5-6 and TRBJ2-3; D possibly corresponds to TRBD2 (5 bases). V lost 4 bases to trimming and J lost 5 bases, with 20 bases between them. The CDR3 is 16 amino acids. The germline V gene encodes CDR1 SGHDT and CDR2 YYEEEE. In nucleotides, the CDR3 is TGTGCCAGCAGCATGTTTGCAGGCGGGCACGGAGATACGCAGTATTTT. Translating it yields CASSMFAGGHGDTQYF.

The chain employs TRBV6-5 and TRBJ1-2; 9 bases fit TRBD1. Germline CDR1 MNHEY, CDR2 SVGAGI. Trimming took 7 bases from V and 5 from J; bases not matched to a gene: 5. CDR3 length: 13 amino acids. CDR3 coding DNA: TGTGCCAGCATTCTACAGGGGGCTTATGGCTACACCTTC. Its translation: CASILQGAYGYTF.

The CDR3, as DNA: TGTGCCAGCAGCTCTGTGGACAGAATCAATGAGCAGTTCTTC. It translates to CASSSVDRINEQFF. This sequence joins TRBV11-3 and TRBJ2-1; D might be TRBD1 (6 bases). V lost 4 bases and J lost 6, with 13 bases in between. The CDR3 consists of 14 residues. Germline CDR1 reads SGHNT; CDR2 reads YENEEA.

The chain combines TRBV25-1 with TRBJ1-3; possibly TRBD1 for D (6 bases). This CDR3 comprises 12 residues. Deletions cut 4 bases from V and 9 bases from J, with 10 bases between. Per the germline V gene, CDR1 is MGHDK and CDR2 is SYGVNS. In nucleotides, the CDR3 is TGTGCCAGCAGTGGGGGGGGCACCACCATATATTTT. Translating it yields CASSGGGTTIYF.

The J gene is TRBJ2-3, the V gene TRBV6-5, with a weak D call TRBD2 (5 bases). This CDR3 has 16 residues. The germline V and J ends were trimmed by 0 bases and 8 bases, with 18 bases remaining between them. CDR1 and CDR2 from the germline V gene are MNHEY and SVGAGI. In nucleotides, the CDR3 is TGTGCCAGCAGTTACTCGATCCTAGCAGATCTTATTACGCAGTATTTT. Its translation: CASSYSILADLITQYF.

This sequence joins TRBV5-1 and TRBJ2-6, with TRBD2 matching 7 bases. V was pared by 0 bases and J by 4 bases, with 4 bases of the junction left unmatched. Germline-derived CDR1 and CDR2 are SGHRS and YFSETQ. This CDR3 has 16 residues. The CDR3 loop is CASSLVGGRGANVLTF. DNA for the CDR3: TGCGCCAGCAGCTTGGTGGGAGGGCGCGGGGCCAACGTCCTGACTTTC.

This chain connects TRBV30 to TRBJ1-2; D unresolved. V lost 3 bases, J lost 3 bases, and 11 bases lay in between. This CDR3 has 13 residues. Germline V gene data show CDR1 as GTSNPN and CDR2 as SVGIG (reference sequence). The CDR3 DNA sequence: TGTGCCTGGAGGGGCGGGGAGGACTATGGCTACACCTTC. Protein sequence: CAWRGGEDYGYTF.

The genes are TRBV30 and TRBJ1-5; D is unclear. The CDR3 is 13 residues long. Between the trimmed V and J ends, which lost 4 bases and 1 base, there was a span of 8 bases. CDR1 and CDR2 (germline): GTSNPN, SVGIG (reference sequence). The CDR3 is CAWTGGSNQPQHF. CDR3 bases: TGTGCCTGGACCGGAGGGAGCAATCAGCCCCAGCATTTT.

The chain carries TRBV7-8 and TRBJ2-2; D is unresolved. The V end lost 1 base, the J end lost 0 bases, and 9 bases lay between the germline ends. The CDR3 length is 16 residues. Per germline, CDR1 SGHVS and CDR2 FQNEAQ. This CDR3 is CASSLDGGANTGELFF. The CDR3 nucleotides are TGTGCCAGCAGCTTAGATGGCGGAGCGAACACCGGGGAGCTGTTTTTT.